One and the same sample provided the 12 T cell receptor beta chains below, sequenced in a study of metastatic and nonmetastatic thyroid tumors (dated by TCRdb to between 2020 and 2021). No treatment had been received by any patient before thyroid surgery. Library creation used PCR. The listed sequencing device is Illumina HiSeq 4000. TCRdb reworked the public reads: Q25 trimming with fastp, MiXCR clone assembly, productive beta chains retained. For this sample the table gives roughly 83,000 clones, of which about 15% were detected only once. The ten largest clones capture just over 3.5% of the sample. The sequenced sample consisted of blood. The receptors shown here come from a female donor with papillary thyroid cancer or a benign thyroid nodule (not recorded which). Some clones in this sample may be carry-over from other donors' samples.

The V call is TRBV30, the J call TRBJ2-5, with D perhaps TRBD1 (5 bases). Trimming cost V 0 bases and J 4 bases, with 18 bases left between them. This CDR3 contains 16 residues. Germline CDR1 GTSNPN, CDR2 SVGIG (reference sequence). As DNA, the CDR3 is TGTGCCTGGAGTGTACATTCAGGGTCTCCGAGAGAGACCCAGTACTTC. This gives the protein CAWSVHSGSPRETQYF.

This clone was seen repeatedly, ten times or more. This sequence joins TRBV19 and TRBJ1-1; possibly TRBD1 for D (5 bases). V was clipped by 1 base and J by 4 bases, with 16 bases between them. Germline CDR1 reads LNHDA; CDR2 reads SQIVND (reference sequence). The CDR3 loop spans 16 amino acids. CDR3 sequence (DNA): TGTGCCAGTAGTATAGTGGGGGGGATAGGGACCACTGAAGCTTTCTTT. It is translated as CASSIVGGIGTTEAFF.

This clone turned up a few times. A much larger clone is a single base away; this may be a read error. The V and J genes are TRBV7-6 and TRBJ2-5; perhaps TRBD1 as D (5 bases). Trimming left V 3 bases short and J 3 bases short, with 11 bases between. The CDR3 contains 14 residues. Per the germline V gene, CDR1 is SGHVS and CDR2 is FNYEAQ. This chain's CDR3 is CASSFAQVEETQYF. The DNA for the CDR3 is TGTGCCAGCAGCTTCGCACAGGTGGAAGAGACCCAGTACTTC. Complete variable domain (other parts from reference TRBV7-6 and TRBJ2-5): GAGVSQSPRYKVTKRGQDVALRCDPISGHVSLYWYRQALGQGPEFLTYFNYEAQQDKSGLPNDRFSAERPEGSISTLTIQRTEQRDSAMYRCASSFAQVEETQYFGPGTRLLVL.

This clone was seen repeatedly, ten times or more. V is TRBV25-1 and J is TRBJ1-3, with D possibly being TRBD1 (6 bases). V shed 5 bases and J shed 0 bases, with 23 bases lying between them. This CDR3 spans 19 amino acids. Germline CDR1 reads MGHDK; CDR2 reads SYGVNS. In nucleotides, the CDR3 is TGTGCCAGCAGTTATACGGGAGGGGGACGTCAAAACTCTGGAAACACCATATATTTT. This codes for CASSYTGGGRQNSGNTIYF.

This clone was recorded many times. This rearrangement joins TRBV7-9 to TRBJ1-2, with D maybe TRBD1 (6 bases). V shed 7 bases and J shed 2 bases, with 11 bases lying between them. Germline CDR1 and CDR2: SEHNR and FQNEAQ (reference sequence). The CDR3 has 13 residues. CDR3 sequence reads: CASTQGGNYGYTF. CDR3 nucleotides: TGTGCCAGCACCCAAGGGGGAAACTATGGCTACACCTTC.

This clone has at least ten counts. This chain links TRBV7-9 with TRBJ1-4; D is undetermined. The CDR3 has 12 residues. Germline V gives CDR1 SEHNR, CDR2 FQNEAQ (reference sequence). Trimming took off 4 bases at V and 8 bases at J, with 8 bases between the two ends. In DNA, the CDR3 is TGTGCCAGCAGCTCACCCCAGGAAAAACTGTTTTTT. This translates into CASSSPQEKLFF.

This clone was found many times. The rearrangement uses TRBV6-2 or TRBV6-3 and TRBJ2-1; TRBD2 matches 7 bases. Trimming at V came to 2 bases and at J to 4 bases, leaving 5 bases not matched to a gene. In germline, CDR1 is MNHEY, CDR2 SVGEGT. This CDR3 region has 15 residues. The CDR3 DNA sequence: TGTGCCAGCAGTTACGGCGGGGGTGGATACAATGAGCAGTTCTTC. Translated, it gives CASSYGGGGYNEQFF.

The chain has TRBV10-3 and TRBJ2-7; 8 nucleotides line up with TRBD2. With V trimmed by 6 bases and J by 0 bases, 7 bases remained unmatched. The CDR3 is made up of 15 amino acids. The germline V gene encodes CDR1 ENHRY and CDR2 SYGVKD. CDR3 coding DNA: TGTGCCATCAGCCTCCGGGAGGGGAGCTCCTACGAGCAGTACTTC. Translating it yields CAISLREGSSYEQYF.

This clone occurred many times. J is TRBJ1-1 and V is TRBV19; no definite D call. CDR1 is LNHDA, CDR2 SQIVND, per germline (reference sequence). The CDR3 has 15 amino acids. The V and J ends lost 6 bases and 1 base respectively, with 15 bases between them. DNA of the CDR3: TGTGCCAGTAGACCCGTTACAAATCGGAACACTGAAGCTTTCTTT. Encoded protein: CASRPVTNRNTEAFF.

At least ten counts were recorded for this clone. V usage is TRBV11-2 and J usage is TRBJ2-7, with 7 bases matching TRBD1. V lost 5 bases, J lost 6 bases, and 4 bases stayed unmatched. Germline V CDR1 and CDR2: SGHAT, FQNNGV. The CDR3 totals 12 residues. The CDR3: CASSPRDSEQYF. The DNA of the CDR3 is TGTGCCAGCAGCCCCCGGGACAGCGAGCAGTACTTC.

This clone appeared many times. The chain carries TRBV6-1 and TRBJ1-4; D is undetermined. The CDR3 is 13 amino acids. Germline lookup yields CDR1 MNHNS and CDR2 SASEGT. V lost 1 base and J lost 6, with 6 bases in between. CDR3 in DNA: TGTGCCAGCAGTGAAGGGTCCTATGAAAAACTGTTTTTT. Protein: CASSEGSYEKLFF.

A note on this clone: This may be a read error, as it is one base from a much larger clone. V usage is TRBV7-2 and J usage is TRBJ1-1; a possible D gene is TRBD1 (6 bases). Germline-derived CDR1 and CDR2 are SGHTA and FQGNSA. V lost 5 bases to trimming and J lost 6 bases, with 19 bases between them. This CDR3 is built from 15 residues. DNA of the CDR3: TGTGCCAGCAGCATTCAATCAGGGGTGGGGGCTGAAGCTTTCTTT. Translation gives CASSIQSGVGAEAFF. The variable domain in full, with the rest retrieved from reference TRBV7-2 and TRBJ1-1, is GAGVSQSPSNKVTEKGKDVELRCDPISGHTALYWYRQSLGQGLEFLIYFQGNSAPDKSGLPSDRFSAERTGGSVSTLTIQRTQQEDSAVYLCASSIQSGVGAEAFFGQGTRLTVV.